The 18 T cell receptor beta chains below were found in one sample sequenced in a study of Ad26.COV2.S vaccination and SARS-CoV-2 variants. As to treatment: some 20 received Ad26.COV2.S at low or high dose, single or two shots; roughly five received placebo; per-sample allocation not given. Samples analyzed were those drawn on day 63 after the first vaccine or placebo injection. Sequencing was performed with immunoSEQ multiplex PCR; in TCRdb, only in-frame clones are kept and a portion is missing. The sample has fewer than 400,000 clones, approximately 91% seen once. Specimen: peripheral blood, collected in a trial of Ad26.COV2.S vaccine versus placebo. Receptors originate from a person aged 18-60 years who received the Ad26.COV2.S COVID-19 vaccine or a placebo.

This chain uses TRBV6-2 or TRBV6-3 with TRBJ2-2; D may be TRBD1 or TRBD2 (5 bases each). The CDR3 covers 14 residues. V was trimmed by 7 bases and J by 7 bases, leaving 16 bases between them. From germline, CDR1 is MNHEY and CDR2 SVGEGT. CDR3 region: CASNPLLGGGELFF. CDR3 DNA: TGTGCCAGCAACCCCCTCCTTGGGGGCGGGGAGCTGTTTTTT.

The V call is TRBV13, the J call TRBJ1-2, with 7 bases that match TRBD1. Germline values: CDR1 PRHDT, CDR2 FYEKMQ (reference sequence). CDR3 length equals 14 residues. The trim removed 2 bases at V and 5 bases at J, leaving 5 bases unmatched. CDR3 sequence: CASSLSNRGYGYTF. Here the CDR3 DNA reads TGTGCCAGCAGCTTAAGTAACAGGGGATATGGCTACACCTTC.

This sequence joins TRBV7-9 and TRBJ2-7, with a tentative D call TRBD1 (6 bases). This CDR3 contains 12 residues. The V end was cut by 6 bases, the J end by 2 bases, with 8 bases between. Germline lookup yields CDR1 SEHNR and CDR2 FQNEAQ (reference sequence). The CDR3 sequence: CASRRDTYEQYF. DNA for the CDR3: TGTGCCAGCAGAAGGGACACCTACGAGCAGTACTTC.

The chain couples TRBV6-2 or TRBV6-3 to TRBJ2-7, with D unclear. Deletions cut 5 bases from V and 7 bases from J, with 12 bases between. The CDR3 is 12 amino acids. Germline V gene sequence: CDR1 MNHEY, CDR2 SVGEGT. CDR3: CASSHLFKEQYF. The CDR3 DNA is TGTGCCAGCAGTCACTTGTTTAAAGAGCAGTACTTC.

The chain recombines TRBV29-1 with TRBJ2-1, with D possibly matching TRBD2 (5 bases). The length of the CDR3 is 11 residues. Germline CDR1 SQVTM, CDR2 ANQGSEA. The ends were cut back, 7 bases at V and 9 bases at J, with 13 bases in the middle. The CDR3 spells CSAVEGGEQFF. The CDR3 DNA reads TGCAGCGCTGTCGAGGGCGGTGAGCAGTTCTTC.

The chain is built from TRBV6-5 and TRBJ1-2; D gene unclear. V was pared by 7 bases and J by 2 bases, with 2 bases between. CDR1 MNHEY and CDR2 SVGAGI come from the germline V gene. CDR3 size: 10 residues. Here the CDR3 DNA reads TGTGCCAGCAACAACTATGGCTACACCTTC. It yields the protein CASNNYGYTF.

V usage is TRBV14 and J usage is TRBJ2-1; D remains unclear. This CDR3 has 13 amino acids. The germline V and J ends were trimmed by 3 bases and 10 bases, with 13 bases remaining between them. From germline, CDR1 is SGHDN and CDR2 FVKESK. CDR3 region: CASSQFLSSEQFF. CDR3 in DNA: TGTGCCAGCAGCCAGTTTTTAAGCTCCGAGCAGTTCTTC.

V is TRBV28 and J is TRBJ2-7; TRBD2 matches 9 bases. J gave up 2 bases and V 3 bases, and 8 bases lay outside the gene matches. From germline, CDR1 is MDHEN and CDR2 SYDVKM. The CDR3 has 16 amino acids. CDR3: CASSLVGAGGAYEQYF. Written as DNA, the CDR3 is TGTGCCAGCAGTTTGGTGGGCGCGGGAGGGGCCTACGAGCAGTACTTC.

V and J are TRBV2 and TRBJ2-1, with 8 bases fitting TRBD2. Losses at the gene ends were 8 bases for V and 4 bases for J; bases not matched to a gene: 16. The CDR3 length is 17 residues. Germline loops: CDR1 SNHLY, CDR2 FYNNEI. CDR3 nucleotides: TGTGCCAGCTCGAGGGTCGGCCGCGGGAGGAGATACAATGAGCAGTTCTTC. Translated: CASSRVGRGRRYNEQFF.

V gene TRBV28 combines with J gene TRBJ2-2; TRBD2 agrees at 9 bases. Germline CDR1 MDHEN, CDR2 SYDVKM. V was clipped by 2 bases and J by 8 bases; unmatched bases: 18. This CDR3 spans 19 amino acids. The CDR3 region is CASSLSQPRLAERSGELFF. The DNA for the CDR3 is TGTGCCAGCAGTTTAAGCCAGCCGAGACTAGCGGAGAGGTCGGGGGAGCTGTTTTTT.

This chain joins TRBV4-2 and TRBJ1-1; D ambiguous. V was cut by 1 base and J by 3 bases, with 6 bases left in between. CDR1 is LGHNA, CDR2 YNFKEQ, per germline. This CDR3 region has 13 residues. In DNA, the CDR3 is TGTGCCAGCAGCCAAGTGAGGGACACTGAAGCTTTCTTT. As protein: CASSQVRDTEAFF.

The chain recombines TRBV3-1 (or the pseudogene TRBV3-2) with TRBJ2-1; 7 bases agree with TRBD1. The CDR3 totals 13 residues. The V gene's germline CDR1 is LGHDT and CDR2 YNNKEL (reference sequence). After removal of 4 bases from V and 4 bases from J, the junction contained 1 base not matched to a gene. The CDR3 loop reads CASSPTGYNEQFF. Written as DNA, the CDR3 is TGTGCCAGCAGCCCGACAGGGTACAATGAGCAGTTCTTC.

CDR3 in DNA: TGCGCCAGCGGATCCGGGACGGATCAGCCCCAGCATTTT. Its protein product is CASGSGTDQPQHF. The chain employs TRBV5-1 and TRBJ1-5; possible D gene TRBD1, 5 bases. V was clipped by 7 bases and J by 5 bases, with 13 bases between them. The CDR3 extends over 13 amino acids. From germline, CDR1 is SGHRS and CDR2 YFSETQ.

Concerning this clone: Other DNA sequences within the sample encode an identical CDR3. The chain is built from TRBV5-1 and TRBJ2-1; tentatively, D is TRBD1 (5 bases). CDR3 length: 14 residues. Per the germline V gene, CDR1 is SGHRS and CDR2 is YFSETQ. V was cut by 0 bases and J by 3 bases, with 7 bases left in between. CDR3 DNA sequence: TGCGCCAGCAGCTTGGGCCAGGGCTACAATGAGCAGTTCTTC. Protein: CASSLGQGYNEQFF.

The chain is built from TRBV28 and TRBJ2-1; TRBD1 matches 9 bases. The CDR3 runs 16 residues. After removal of 2 bases from V and 7 bases from J, the junction contained 9 bases not matched to a gene. Germline values: CDR1 MDHEN, CDR2 SYDVKM. The CDR3 loop is CASSLLPGQGTNEQFF. The CDR3 nucleotides read TGTGCCAGCAGTTTACTACCGGGACAGGGTACGAATGAGCAGTTCTTC.

The genes are TRBV19 and TRBJ1-5; possible D gene TRBD1, 6 bases. Germline CDR1 reads LNHDA; CDR2 reads SQIVND (reference sequence). This CDR3 is 16 amino acids long. V lost 0 bases and J lost 2, with 11 bases in between. The CDR3 protein is CASSIDRGFGNQPQHF. CDR3 nucleotide sequence: TGTGCCAGTAGTATAGACAGGGGCTTCGGCAATCAGCCCCAGCATTTT.

The chain recombines TRBV10-3 with TRBJ2-2; the match to TRBD2 covers 10 bases. With 3 bases clipped from V and 4 bases from J, the junction kept 2 bases outside the gene matches. Germline CDR1 reads ENHRY; CDR2 reads SYGVKD. The CDR3 extends over 15 amino acids. CDR3 in amino acids: CAISDSGRSTGELFF. CDR3 DNA sequence: TGTGCCATCAGTGATAGCGGGAGGAGCACCGGGGAGCTGTTTTTT.

The chain links TRBV9 to TRBJ2-2; tentatively, D is TRBD1 (5 bases). The germline V and J ends were trimmed by 0 bases and 6 bases, with 15 bases remaining between them. Germline V gene lookup returns CDR1 SGDLS and CDR2 YYNGEE. The CDR3 is 16 amino acids. This chain's CDR3 is CASSVGVGALAGELFF. Here the CDR3 DNA reads TGTGCCAGCAGCGTAGGGGTAGGGGCTCTAGCCGGGGAGCTGTTTTTT.